Following are 29 T cell receptor beta chains from one sample sequenced in a study of neurological immune-mediated disorders. Described time point: longitudinal time-point 1 (baseline). TCRdb reprocessed the 5' RACE reads via MiXCR and lists one record per CDR3 protein. The sample lists 71,000 or so distinct CDR3 sequences; roughly 13% were seen once. Specimen: PBMCs. These receptors were obtained from a female donor with HTLV-1-associated myelopathy (HAM/TSP).

With respect to this clonotype: The junction and the germline gene differ at one end; a read error may be behind it. The CDR3 bases are TGCAGTGCTCTCAGACTAGCGGGGGCCTTTTCCTACGAGAAGTACTTC. Translated: CSALRLAGAFSYEKYF. The chain links TRBV20-1 to TRBJ2-7, with TRBD2 identical over 12 bases. The CDR3 has 16 residues. Germline assignment: CDR1 DFQATT and CDR2 SNEGSKA (reference sequence).

V gene TRBV10-3 combines with J gene TRBJ1-2; D possibly corresponds to TRBD1 (5 bases). CDR1 and CDR2 (germline): ENHRY, SYGVKD. The CDR3 is made up of 16 amino acids. The ends were cut back, 0 bases at V and 4 bases at J, with 15 bases in the middle. CDR3 sequence reads: CAISESNRRDLYGYTF. In DNA form, the CDR3 reads TGTGCCATCAGTGAGTCGAATCGCCGGGACCTCTATGGCTACACCTTC.

The sample holds many counts of this clonotype. The chain is built from TRBV4-1 and TRBJ2-1; 11 bases are a match to TRBD1. V dropped 0 bases and J dropped 10; count of bases not matched to a gene: 5. Germline loops: CDR1 MGHRA, CDR2 YSYEKL. This CDR3 is 15 amino acids long. As DNA, the CDR3 is TGCGCCAGCAGCCAAGAGGGACAGGGGGGGTGGGAGCAGTTCTTC. Amino acid sequence: CASSQEGQGGWEQFF.

The table lists this clonotype with many counts. The rearrangement uses TRBV5-1 and TRBJ2-3, with 7 bases lining up with TRBD2. Trimming cost V 5 bases and J 3 bases; bases outside gene matches: 9. Looked up from germline, CDR1 is SGHRS and CDR2 is YFSETQ. The CDR3 is 15 residues long. The DNA of the CDR3 is TGCGCCAGCAGAGCCGGGGCAGCGGGAACAGATACGCAGTATTTT. This encodes CASRAGAAGTDTQYF.

The chain has TRBV30 and TRBJ1-2; 8 bases line up with TRBD1. V was pared by 4 bases and J by 7 bases, with 8 bases of the junction left unmatched. The CDR3 has 13 amino acids. The germline gives CDR1 GTSNPN, CDR2 SVGIG (reference sequence). CDR3 loop: CAWNTGGETGYTF. The CDR3 DNA is TGTGCCTGGAATACAGGGGGTGAGACTGGCTACACCTTC.

As regards this clonotype: A much larger clone sits a single nucleotide away, making a read error possible. This chain uses TRBV7-3 with TRBJ2-7; TRBD2 might be the D (7 bases). CDR3 length: 13 amino acids. Looked up from germline, CDR1 is SGHTA and CDR2 is FQGTGA. CDR3 amino acids: CASSFGGPGEQHF. The DNA of the CDR3 is TGTGCCAGCAGCTTCGGGGGGCCTGGCGAGCAGCACTTC.

This clonotype was detected ten times or more. This chain uses TRBV7-8 with TRBJ2-1; D is undetermined. Germline assignment: CDR1 SGHVS and CDR2 FQNEAQ. CDR3 length: 14 amino acids. Trimming removed 1 base from V and 5 bases from J, with 9 bases in between. The CDR3 DNA reads TGTGCCAGCAGCTTAGAGCTAGTCAACAATGAGCAGTTCTTC. Protein product: CASSLELVNNEQFF.

This clonotype was detected ten times or more. The chain is built from TRBV12-3 or TRBV12-4 and TRBJ2-5; a weak D match, TRBD2 (6 bases). The CDR3 is 13 amino acids. Trimming took off 11 bases at V and 1 base at J, with 14 bases between the two ends. The chain's CDR3 is CASGGEAQETQYF. In DNA form, the CDR3 reads TGTGCCTCCGGAGGGGAGGCCCAAGAGACCCAGTACTTC.

This clonotype was seen repeatedly, ten times or more. This rearrangement joins TRBV7-2 to TRBJ2-1; D may match TRBD1 or TRBD2 (5 bases each). The V gene's germline CDR1 is SGHTA and CDR2 FQGNSA. Trimming removed 5 bases at V and 0 bases at J, with 23 bases between. The CDR3 sequence is 19 residues long. CDR3 residues: CASSPRDDLWTLSYNEQFF. The CDR3 nucleotides read TGTGCCAGCAGCCCTCGGGACGATCTTTGGACCCTCTCCTACAATGAGCAGTTCTTC.

At least ten counts were recorded for this clonotype. J is TRBJ2-1 and V is TRBV15; 9 bases are shared with TRBD2. CDR1 and CDR2 from the germline V gene are LNHNV and YYDKDF (reference sequence). The V and J ends lost 2 bases and 7 bases, in that order; junction bases with no gene match: 6. The CDR3 is 15 residues long. CDR3 amino acids: CATSRPAGGRNEQFF. In DNA, the CDR3 is TGTGCCACCAGCAGACCGGCGGGGGGGCGAAATGAGCAGTTCTTC.

Remarks on this clonotype: In this CDR3 the conserved last residue, phenylalanine or tryptophan, is missing, so a read error is likely. The CDR3 reads CASSLDSGNVAEAFL. The DNA for the CDR3 is TGCGCCAGCAGCTTGGACTCGGGGAACGTCGCTGAAGCTTTCCTT. The J gene is TRBJ1-1, the V gene TRBV5-1; no reliable D call. V dropped 0 bases and J dropped 6 bases, with 15 bases sitting between them. CDR1 SGHRS and CDR2 YFSETQ come from the germline V gene. The CDR3 has 15 residues.

There are a few counts of this clonotype. J is TRBJ2-3 and V is TRBV7-9; 10 bases match TRBD2. CDR3 size: 17 residues. J lost 0 bases, V lost 8 bases, and 11 bases had no gene match. Germline CDR1 reads SEHNR; CDR2 reads FQNEAQ (reference sequence). The CDR3 reads CASPIGAGGPSTDTQYF. In DNA, the CDR3 is TGTGCCAGCCCCATTGGAGCGGGGGGGCCTAGCACAGATACGCAGTATTTT.

This clonotype was found many times. The chain carries TRBV2 and TRBJ2-5, with 11 bases aligning to TRBD2. This CDR3 is 16 amino acids long. Trimming took 0 bases from V and 5 from J; bases not matched to a gene: 5. Germline-derived CDR1 and CDR2 are SNHLY and FYNNEI. CDR3 protein: CASSEARLAGYETQYF. The CDR3 nucleotides read TGTGCCAGCAGTGAAGCGCGACTAGCGGGGTACGAGACCCAGTACTTC.

The rearrangement links TRBV29-1 to TRBJ1-1; 9 nucleotides agree with TRBD1. The length of the CDR3 is 12 residues. The junction had 1 base not matched to a gene; V was cut back by 4 bases and J by 4 bases. Germline V gene data show CDR1 as SQVTM and CDR2 as ANQGSEA. As DNA, the CDR3 is TGCAGCGTTGGACAGGGGGGCACTGAAGCTTTCTTT. Translating it yields CSVGQGGTEAFF. The variable domain in full, completed from reference TRBV29-1 and TRBJ1-1, reads SAVISQKPSRDICQRGTSLTIQCQVDSQVTMMFWYRQQPGQSLTLIATANQGSEATYESGFVIDKFPISRPNLTFSTLTVSNMSPEDSSIYLCSVGQGGTEAFFGQGTRLTVV.

This clonotype has at least ten counts. This chain connects TRBV29-1 to TRBJ2-1; no clear D gene. V lost 0 bases to trimming and J lost 8 bases, with 14 bases between them. This CDR3 contains 14 residues. Germline loops: CDR1 SQVTM, CDR2 ANQGSEA. The chain's CDR3 is CSVEDYPGPDEQFF. DNA for the CDR3: TGCAGCGTTGAAGACTACCCCGGGCCCGATGAGCAGTTCTTC.

This clonotype came up many times. The V gene is TRBV28, the J gene TRBJ2-3; possible D gene TRBD1, 6 bases. This CDR3 is 16 amino acids long. V gave up 4 bases and J gave up 0 bases, with 14 bases separating them. Germline CDR1 and CDR2: MDHEN and SYDVKM. CDR3 region: CASSSTGSPSTDTQYF. DNA for the CDR3: TGTGCCAGCAGTTCCACAGGGTCCCCTAGCACAGATACGCAGTATTTT.

This clonotype was observed many times. A much larger clonotype is one base distant, so this may be a read error. The rearrangement links TRBV5-1 to TRBJ2-7; D may be TRBD1 (5 bases). Germline V CDR1 and CDR2: SGHRS, YFSETQ. This CDR3 spans 12 amino acids. Trimming shortened V by 0 bases and J by 4 bases, and 5 bases separated the two germline ends. The CDR3 DNA is TGCGCCAGCAGCTTGGACAGGTACGAGCAGTACTTC. It is translated as CASSLDRYEQYF.

This clonotype was seen many times. This sequence joins TRBV4-1 and TRBJ2-2; TRBD2 might be the D (6 bases). This CDR3 has 17 residues. Trimming stripped 2 bases from V and 7 bases from J, with 20 bases between. CDR1 and CDR2 from the germline V gene are MGHRA and YSYEKL. The CDR3 protein is CASSQTAGGLPDGELFF. In DNA, the CDR3 is TGCGCCAGCAGCCAAACCGCCGGGGGACTCCCAGACGGGGAGCTGTTTTTT.

The chain has TRBV19 and TRBJ2-2; D ambiguous. The CDR3 totals 13 residues. V lost 6 bases, J lost 6 bases, and 11 bases lay in between. CDR1 is LNHDA and CDR2 is SQIVND in the germline V gene (reference sequence). The CDR3 region is CASRATRPGELFF. For the CDR3, the DNA is TGTGCCAGTAGGGCAACAAGGCCCGGGGAGCTGTTTTTT.

The chain uses TRBV25-1 and TRBJ1-2; D gene unclear. Germline lookup yields CDR1 MGHDK and CDR2 SYGVNS. This CDR3 is 12 amino acids long. Trimming took 3 bases from V and 8 from J, leaving 10 bases between them. In nucleotides, the CDR3 is TGTGCCAGCAGTGACCTCCCCAGGGGCTACACCTTC. It encodes CASSDLPRGYTF.

The chain uses TRBV7-9 and TRBJ2-3; D is unclear. CDR1 is SEHNR and CDR2 is FQNEAQ in the germline V gene (reference sequence). V was cut by 1 base and J by 8 bases, with 7 bases left in between. The CDR3 is 12 residues long. DNA for the CDR3: TGTGCCAGCAGCTTAGGCGGAGTTACGCAGTATTTT. It codes for CASSLGGVTQYF.

This clonotype was picked up many times. This sequence joins TRBV2 and TRBJ2-3; D call uncertain. Germline assignment: CDR1 SNHLY and CDR2 FYNNEI. The CDR3 has 13 residues. V gave up 4 bases and J gave up 0 bases, with 5 bases separating them. The CDR3 spells CASSVYSTDTQYF. The CDR3 bases are TGTGCCAGCAGTGTGTACAGCACAGATACGCAGTATTTT.

The table lists this clonotype with many counts. CDR3 coding DNA: TGTGCCAGCAGTTTAGAGGGACAGACCTACGAGCAGTACTTC. Encoded protein: CASSLEGQTYEQYF. The gene calls are TRBV27 and TRBJ2-7, with TRBD1 identical over 7 bases. This CDR3 has 14 amino acids. With V trimmed by 2 bases and J by 2 bases, 3 bases remained unmatched. Germline V gene sequence: CDR1 MNHEY, CDR2 SMNVEV (reference sequence).

This clonotype appeared many times. The V call is TRBV21-1, the J call TRBJ1-6. TRBV21-1 is shown as a pseudogene. The CDR3 sequence is 15 residues long. CDR3 sequence reads: CASSKVKEGDSPLHF. CDR3 nucleotides: TGTGCCAGCAGCAAAGTAAAAGAGGGAGATTCACCCCTCCACTTT.

This clonotype was counted many times. The chain carries TRBV20-1 and TRBJ2-7, with a possible D match to TRBD1 (6 bases). Germline V gene sequence: CDR1 DFQATT, CDR2 SNEGSKA (reference sequence). CDR3 length: 15 amino acids. The ends were cut back, 3 bases at V and 5 bases at J, with 20 bases in the middle. CDR3 sequence: CSASGMETGINEQYF. The CDR3 DNA sequence: TGCAGTGCTAGTGGCATGGAGACAGGTATCAACGAGCAGTACTTC.

This clonotype was counted ten times or more. The genes are TRBV12-3 or TRBV12-4 and TRBJ1-4, with a tentative D call TRBD1 (6 bases). V shed 9 bases and J shed 4 bases, with 15 bases lying between them. The CDR3 sequence is 14 residues long. For the CDR3, the DNA is TGTGCCAGTCCGTCGGGGGCCGTTAATGAAAAACTGTTTTTT. The encoded protein is CASPSGAVNEKLFF.

The rearrangement joins TRBV29-1 to TRBJ1-1, with D maybe TRBD1 (5 bases). V lost 2 bases to trimming and J lost 3 bases, with 10 bases between them. The CDR3 loop spans 13 amino acids. Germline V gene sequence: CDR1 SQVTM, CDR2 ANQGSEA. CDR3 DNA sequence: TGCAGCGTTGAAAAGGGGAGGGACACTGAAGCTTTCTTT. Its translation: CSVEKGRDTEAFF.

This clonotype was seen many times. V and J are TRBV12-3 or TRBV12-4 and TRBJ2-2; 11 bases fit TRBD1. The CDR3 sequence is 15 residues long. V trimming: 7 bases; J trimming: 5 bases; junction bases outside the gene matches: 6. This CDR3 is CASTKDRGLTGELFF. The DNA for the CDR3 is TGTGCCAGCACTAAGGACAGGGGGCTTACCGGGGAGCTGTTTTTT.

In its sample, this clonotype was seen many times. This chain links TRBV7-8 with TRBJ2-5; 8 positions match TRBD1. CDR3 length: 14 amino acids. The V segment lost 6 bases and the J segment 4 bases; nucleotides outside the gene matches: 7. Germline-derived CDR1 and CDR2 are SGHVS and FQNEAQ. The CDR3 DNA follows: TGTGCCAGCAGTTACAGGACAGGGAGAGAGACCCAGTACTTC. This gives the protein CASSYRTGRETQYF.